Shown below are 8 T cell receptor beta chains from a single sample sequenced in a study of radiation and T cells in renal cell carcinoma. Sequenced by immunoSEQ multiplex PCR; TCRdb stores in-frame clones only, minus some. The sample records approximately 120,000 clones, about four fifths being singletons. Regarding time point: baseline pretreatment blood. Noted treatment: 15 Gy SBRT to primary tumor, nephrectomy 4 weeks later. Material: blood, obtained from a patient whose treatment included radiotherapy and nephrectomy. The receptor source for this set is a woman in her sixties or seventies with renal cell carcinoma.

The gene calls are TRBV20-1 and TRBJ2-7, with no clear D. Trimming removed 3 bases from V and 4 bases from J, with 7 bases in between. Germline-derived CDR1 and CDR2 are DFQATT and SNEGSKA (reference sequence). The CDR3 extends over 11 amino acids. The CDR3 loop is CSASLGYEQYF. The CDR3 coding sequence is TGCAGTGCTAGTCTGGGATACGAGCAGTACTTC.

The chain links TRBV5-1 to TRBJ1-4; TRBD1 matches at 8 bases. Germline-derived CDR1 and CDR2 are SGHRS and YFSETQ. J was trimmed by 6 bases and V by 4 bases; bases with no gene match: 11. The CDR3 loop spans 16 amino acids. In DNA form, the CDR3 reads TGCGCCAGCAGCGTAAGACGGACAGGGCCGTATGAAAAACTGTTTTTT. This sequence encodes CASSVRRTGPYEKLFF.

This clone turned up a few times. The V gene is TRBV10-3, the J gene TRBJ2-2; the D is unclear. This CDR3 is 15 amino acids long. Germline lookup yields CDR1 ENHRY and CDR2 SYGVKD. V dropped 3 bases and J dropped 0 bases, with 8 bases sitting between them. The CDR3 region has the DNA TGTGCCATCAGTGAAGACCATCCGAACACCGGGGAGCTGTTTTTT. This codes for CAISEDHPNTGELFF.

The rearrangement links TRBV2 to TRBJ1-2; D is possibly TRBD1 (6 bases). CDR1 and CDR2 (germline): SNHLY, FYNNEI. This CDR3 is 15 amino acids long. The V and J ends lost 0 bases and 5 bases respectively, with 13 bases between them. As DNA, the CDR3 is TGTGCCAGCAGTGAAGCACCAGGGGAGAAATATGGCTACACCTTC. It translates to CASSEAPGEKYGYTF.

The chain carries TRBV29-1 and TRBJ2-2; D is uncertain. Trimming removed 5 bases from V and 2 bases from J, with 9 bases in between. This CDR3 is built from 13 residues. Germline V gene sequence: CDR1 SQVTM, CDR2 ANQGSEA. DNA for the CDR3: TGCAGCGTTTCTGGGTATAACACCGGGGAGCTGTTTTTT. Translated: CSVSGYNTGELFF.

The rearrangement links TRBV19 to TRBJ2-2; a possible D gene is TRBD1 (5 bases). Germline lookup yields CDR1 LNHDA and CDR2 SQIVND (reference sequence). Trimming shortened V by 8 bases and J by 7 bases, and 14 bases separated the two germline ends. This CDR3 is built from 13 residues. The CDR3 DNA follows: TGTGCCAGTCCAGGGTCGAGGCTCGGGGAGCTGTTTTTT. It yields the protein CASPGSRLGELFF.

This clone was found a few times. This rearrangement joins TRBV27 to TRBJ2-7, with TRBD1 matching over 8 bases. This CDR3 region has 16 residues. The ends lost 0 bases at V and 5 bases at J; junction bases unmatched: 9. The germline CDR1 and CDR2 sequences are MNHEY and SMNVEV (reference sequence). This CDR3 is CASSLSGRQGQNEQYF. The CDR3 DNA reads TGTGCCAGCAGTTTATCGGGGCGACAGGGGCAGAACGAGCAGTACTTC.

V gene TRBV5-1 combines with J gene TRBJ2-3, with 10 bases that match TRBD2. The CDR3 is made up of 18 amino acids. The J segment lost 2 bases and the V segment lost 0 bases, leaving 9 bases of the junction unmatched. CDR1 and CDR2 from the germline V gene are SGHRS and YFSETQ. CDR3 amino acids: CASSLARSGGANTDTQYF. The CDR3 DNA reads TGCGCCAGCAGCTTGGCGCGCAGCGGGGGGGCTAACACAGATACGCAGTATTTT.